The next 2 T cell receptor beta chains were all read from a single sample in a study of T-cell reconstitution after alpha-beta-depleted transplantation in children. Preparation of the TCRbeta library involved a method that used unique molecular identifiers. TCRdb redid the calling of the PCR reads with MiXCR, one entry per CDR3 protein. The table records hundreds of thousands of distinct CDR3 sequences, about 12% of them present only once. The specimen was PBMCs, collected before TCRalphabeta/CD19-depleted stem cell transplant. These receptors were obtained from a girl between 2 and 10 years old with congenital amegakaryocytic thrombocytopenia, due to receive a stem cell transplant.

Only a few counts were recorded for this clonotype. The V call is TRBV5-1, the J call TRBJ2-7; 9 bases line up with TRBD1. CDR1 and CDR2 from the germline V gene are SGHRS and YFSETQ. The CDR3 spans 17 residues. V lost 4 bases to trimming and J lost 0 bases; unmatched junction nucleotides: 11. CDR3 in DNA: TGCGCCAGCAGCGGACCGGGACAGGGCCGTCTCTCCTACGAGCAGTACTTC. Protein: CASSGPGQGRLSYEQYF. Drawing the rest from reference TRBV5-1 and TRBJ2-7, the complete variable domain is KAGVTQTPRYLIKTRGQQVTLSCSPISGHRSVSWYQQTPGQGLQFLFEYFSETQRNKGNFPGRFSGRQFSNSRSEMNVSTLELGDSALYLCASSGPGQGRLSYEQYFGPGTRLTVT.

This clonotype was seen many times. The V call is TRBV29-1, the J call TRBJ2-3, with D maybe TRBD1 (6 bases). This CDR3 region has 13 residues. Germline-derived CDR1 and CDR2 are SQVTM and ANQGSEA. Trimming removed 5 bases from V and 6 bases from J, with 15 bases in between. The CDR3 is CSVNPGVWDTQYF. CDR3 nucleotide sequence: TGCAGCGTTAACCCAGGGGTGTGGGATACGCAGTATTTT.